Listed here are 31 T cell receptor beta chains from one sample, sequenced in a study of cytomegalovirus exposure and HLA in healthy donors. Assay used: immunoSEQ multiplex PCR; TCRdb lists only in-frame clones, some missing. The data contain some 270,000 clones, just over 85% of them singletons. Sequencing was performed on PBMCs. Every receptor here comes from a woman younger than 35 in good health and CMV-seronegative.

The CDR3 DNA reads TGTGCCAGTAGCAGCCAAGAGACCCAGTACTTC. This codes for CASSSQETQYF. The gene calls are TRBV19 and TRBJ2-5; D not resolved. This CDR3 is 11 amino acids long. V dropped 6 bases and J dropped 1 base, with 3 bases sitting between them. Germline lookup yields CDR1 LNHDA and CDR2 SQIVND (reference sequence).

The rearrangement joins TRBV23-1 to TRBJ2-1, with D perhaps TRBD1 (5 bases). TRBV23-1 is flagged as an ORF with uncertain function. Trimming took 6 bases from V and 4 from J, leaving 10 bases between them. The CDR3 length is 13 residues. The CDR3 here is CASRKGLYNEQFF. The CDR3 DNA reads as TGCGCCAGCAGGAAGGGGTTATACAATGAGCAGTTCTTC.

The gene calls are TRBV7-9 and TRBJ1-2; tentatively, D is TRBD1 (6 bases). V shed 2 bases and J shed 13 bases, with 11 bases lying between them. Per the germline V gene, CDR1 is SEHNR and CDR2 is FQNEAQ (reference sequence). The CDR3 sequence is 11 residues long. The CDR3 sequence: CASSLMGATTF. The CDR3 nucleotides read TGTGCCAGCAGCTTAATGGGGGCTACCACCTTC.

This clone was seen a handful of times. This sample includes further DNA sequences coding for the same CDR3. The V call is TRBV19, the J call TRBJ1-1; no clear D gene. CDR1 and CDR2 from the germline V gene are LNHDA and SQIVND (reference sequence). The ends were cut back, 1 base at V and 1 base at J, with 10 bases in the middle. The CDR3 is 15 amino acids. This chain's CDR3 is CASSIGLEGNTEAFF. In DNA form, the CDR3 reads TGTGCCAGTAGTATAGGGCTAGAGGGGAACACTGAAGCTTTCTTT.

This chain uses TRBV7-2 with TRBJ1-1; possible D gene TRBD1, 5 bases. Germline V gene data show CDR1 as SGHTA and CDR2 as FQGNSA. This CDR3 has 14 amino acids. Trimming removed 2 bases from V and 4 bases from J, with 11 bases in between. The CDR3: CASSLSRGGTEAFF. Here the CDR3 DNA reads TGTGCCAGCAGCTTATCGAGGGGAGGCACTGAAGCTTTCTTT.

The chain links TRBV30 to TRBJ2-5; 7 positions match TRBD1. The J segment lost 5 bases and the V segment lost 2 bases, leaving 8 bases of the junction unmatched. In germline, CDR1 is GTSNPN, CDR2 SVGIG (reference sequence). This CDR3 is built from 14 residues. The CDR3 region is CAWSKGASRETQYF. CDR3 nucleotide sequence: TGTGCCTGGAGTAAGGGGGCTAGTCGGGAGACCCAGTACTTC.

CDR3 DNA: TGTGCCAGCAGTTTATCTCTGGGGCCGAACACCGGGGAGCTGTTTTTT. Its protein is CASSLSLGPNTGELFF. This rearrangement joins TRBV27 to TRBJ2-2, with D possibly being TRBD1 (5 bases). V was pared by 0 bases and J by 0 bases, with 8 bases between. Germline V gives CDR1 MNHEY, CDR2 SMNVEV (reference sequence). CDR3 length equals 16 residues.

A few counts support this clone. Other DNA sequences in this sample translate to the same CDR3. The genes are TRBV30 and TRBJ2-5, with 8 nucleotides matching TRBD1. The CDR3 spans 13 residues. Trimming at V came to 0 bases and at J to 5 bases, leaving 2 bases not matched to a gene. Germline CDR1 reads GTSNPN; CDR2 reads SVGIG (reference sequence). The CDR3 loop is CAWSVQGGETQYF. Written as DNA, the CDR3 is TGTGCCTGGAGTGTACAGGGGGGTGAGACCCAGTACTTC.

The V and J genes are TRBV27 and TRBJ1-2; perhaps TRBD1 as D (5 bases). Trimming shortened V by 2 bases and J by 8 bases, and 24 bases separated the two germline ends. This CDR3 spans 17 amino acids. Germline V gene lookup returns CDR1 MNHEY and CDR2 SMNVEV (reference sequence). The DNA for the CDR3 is TGTGCCAGCAGTTTAAATCTCGGGGGACGTACGATCTTCGGCTACACCTTC. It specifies CASSLNLGGRTIFGYTF.

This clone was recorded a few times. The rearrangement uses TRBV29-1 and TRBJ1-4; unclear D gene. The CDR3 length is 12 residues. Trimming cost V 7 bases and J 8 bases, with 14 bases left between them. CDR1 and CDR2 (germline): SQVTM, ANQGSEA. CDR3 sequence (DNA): TGCAGCGGAAGTGAAGGAGGAGAAAAACTGTTTTTT. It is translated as CSGSEGGEKLFF.

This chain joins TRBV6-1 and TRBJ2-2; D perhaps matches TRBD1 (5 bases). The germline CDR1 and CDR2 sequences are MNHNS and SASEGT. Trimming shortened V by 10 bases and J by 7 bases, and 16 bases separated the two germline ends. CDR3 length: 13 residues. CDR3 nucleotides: TGTGCCATCCAGGGTAAAGAAGGCGGGGAGCTGTTTTTT. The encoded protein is CAIQGKEGGELFF.

CDR3 in amino acids: CASSGWVGAGEGTEAFF. CDR3 coding DNA: TGTGCCAGCAGTGGTTGGGTGGGGGCAGGGGAAGGCACTGAAGCTTTCTTT. This chain uses TRBV25-1 with TRBJ1-1; possible D gene TRBD1, 6 bases. Trimming removed 4 bases at V and 4 bases at J, with 22 bases between. The CDR3 spans 17 residues. Germline CDR1 is MGHDK and CDR2 is SYGVNS.

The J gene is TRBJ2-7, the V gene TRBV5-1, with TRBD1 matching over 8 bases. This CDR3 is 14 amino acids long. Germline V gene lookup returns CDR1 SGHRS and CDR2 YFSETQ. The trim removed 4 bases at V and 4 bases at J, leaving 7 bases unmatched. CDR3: CASSTGQGRYEQYF. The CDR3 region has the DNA TGCGCCAGCAGCACCGGACAGGGAAGGTACGAGCAGTACTTC.

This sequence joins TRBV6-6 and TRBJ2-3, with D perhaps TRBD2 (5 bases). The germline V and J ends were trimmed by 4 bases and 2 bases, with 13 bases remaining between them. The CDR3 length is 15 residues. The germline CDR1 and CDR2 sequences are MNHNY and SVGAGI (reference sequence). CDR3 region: CASSLSGFITDTQYF. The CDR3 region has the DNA TGTGCCAGCAGTTTATCGGGGTTCATCACAGATACGCAGTATTTT.

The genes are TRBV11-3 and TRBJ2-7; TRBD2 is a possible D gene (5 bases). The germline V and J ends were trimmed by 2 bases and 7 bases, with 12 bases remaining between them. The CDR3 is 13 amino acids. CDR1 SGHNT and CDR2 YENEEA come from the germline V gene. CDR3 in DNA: TGTGCCAGCAGCTTACCGGGAACCGGGGAGCAGTACTTC. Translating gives CASSLPGTGEQYF.

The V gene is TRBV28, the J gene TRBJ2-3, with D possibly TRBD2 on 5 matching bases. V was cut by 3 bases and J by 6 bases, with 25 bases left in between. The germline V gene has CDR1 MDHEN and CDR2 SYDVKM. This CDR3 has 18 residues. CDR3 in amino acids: CASSFSPFFTSSGDTQYF. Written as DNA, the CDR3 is TGTGCCAGCAGTTTCTCCCCCTTCTTCACTAGTTCGGGCGATACGCAGTATTTT.

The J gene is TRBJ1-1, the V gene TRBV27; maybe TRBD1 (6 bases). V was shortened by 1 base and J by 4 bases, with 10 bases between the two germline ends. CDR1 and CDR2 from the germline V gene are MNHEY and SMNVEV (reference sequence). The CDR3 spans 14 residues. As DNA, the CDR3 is TGTGCCAGCAGTTTATTTGGGGGCGGCACTGAAGCTTTCTTT. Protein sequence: CASSLFGGGTEAFF.

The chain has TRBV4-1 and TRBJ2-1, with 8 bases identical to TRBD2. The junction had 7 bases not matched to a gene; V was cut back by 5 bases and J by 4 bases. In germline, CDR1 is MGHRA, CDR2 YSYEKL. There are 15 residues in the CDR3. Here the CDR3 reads CASSTGTGGYNEQFF. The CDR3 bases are TGCGCCAGCAGCACCGGGACGGGGGGGTACAATGAGCAGTTCTTC.

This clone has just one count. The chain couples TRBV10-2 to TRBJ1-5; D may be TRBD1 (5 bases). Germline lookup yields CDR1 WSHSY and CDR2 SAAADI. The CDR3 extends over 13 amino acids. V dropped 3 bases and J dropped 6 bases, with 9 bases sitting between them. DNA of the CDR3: TGCGCCAGCAGTGACGGAGGGACTCAGCCCCAGCATTTT. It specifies CASSDGGTQPQHF.

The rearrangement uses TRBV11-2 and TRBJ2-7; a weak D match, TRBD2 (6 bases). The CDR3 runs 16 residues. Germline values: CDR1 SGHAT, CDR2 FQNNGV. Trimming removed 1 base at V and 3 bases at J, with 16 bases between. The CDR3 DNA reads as TGTGCCAGCAGCTTAGGAGGTGGGAGGCCCGGCTACGAGCAGTACTTC. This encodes CASSLGGGRPGYEQYF.

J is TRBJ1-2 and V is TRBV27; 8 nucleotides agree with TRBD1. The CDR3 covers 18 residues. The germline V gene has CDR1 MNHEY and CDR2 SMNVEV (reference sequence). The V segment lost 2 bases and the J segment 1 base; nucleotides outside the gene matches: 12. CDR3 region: CASSLRGTGPIHNYGYTF. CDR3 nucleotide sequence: TGTGCCAGCAGTTTACGCGGGACAGGTCCTATACATAACTATGGCTACACCTTC.

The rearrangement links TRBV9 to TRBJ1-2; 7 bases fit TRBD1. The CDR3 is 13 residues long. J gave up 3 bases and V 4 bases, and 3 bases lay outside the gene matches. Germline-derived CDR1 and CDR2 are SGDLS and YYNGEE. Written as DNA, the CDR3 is TGTGCCAGCAGCACAGGGGTAGACTATGGCTACACCTTC. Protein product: CASSTGVDYGYTF.

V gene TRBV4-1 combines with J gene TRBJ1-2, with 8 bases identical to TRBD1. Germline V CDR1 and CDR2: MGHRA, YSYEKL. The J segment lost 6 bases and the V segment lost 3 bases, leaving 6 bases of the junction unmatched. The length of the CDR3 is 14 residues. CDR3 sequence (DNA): TGCGCCAGCAGCCAGGTTGACAGGGGTGATGGCTACACCTTC. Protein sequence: CASSQVDRGDGYTF.

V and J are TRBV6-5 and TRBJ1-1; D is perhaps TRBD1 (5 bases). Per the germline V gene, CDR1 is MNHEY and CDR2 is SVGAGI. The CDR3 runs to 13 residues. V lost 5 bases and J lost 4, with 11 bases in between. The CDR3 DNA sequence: TGTGCCAGCAGTACGTACGGGGGCACTGAAGCTTTCTTT. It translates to CASSTYGGTEAFF.

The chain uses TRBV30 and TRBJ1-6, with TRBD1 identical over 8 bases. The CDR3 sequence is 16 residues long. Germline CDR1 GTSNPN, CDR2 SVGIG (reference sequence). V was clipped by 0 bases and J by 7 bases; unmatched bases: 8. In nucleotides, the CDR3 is TGTGCCTGGAGTGTACCAGACAGGGGTAAGAATTCACCCCTCCACTTT. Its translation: CAWSVPDRGKNSPLHF.

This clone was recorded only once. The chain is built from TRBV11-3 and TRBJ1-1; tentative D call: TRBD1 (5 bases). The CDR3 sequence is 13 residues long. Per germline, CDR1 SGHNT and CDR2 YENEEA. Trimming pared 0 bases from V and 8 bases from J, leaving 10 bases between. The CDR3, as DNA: TGTGCCAGCAGCTTAGACCCCTACAGGGAAGCTTTCTTT. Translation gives CASSLDPYREAFF.

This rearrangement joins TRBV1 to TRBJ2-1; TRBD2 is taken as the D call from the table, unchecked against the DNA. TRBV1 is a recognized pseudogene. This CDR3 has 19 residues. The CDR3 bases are TGCACCAGCAGCCAAGGACCTAGCGGGAGGGCCCTACCCTACAATGAGCAGTTCTTC. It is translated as CTSSQGPSGRALPYNEQFF.

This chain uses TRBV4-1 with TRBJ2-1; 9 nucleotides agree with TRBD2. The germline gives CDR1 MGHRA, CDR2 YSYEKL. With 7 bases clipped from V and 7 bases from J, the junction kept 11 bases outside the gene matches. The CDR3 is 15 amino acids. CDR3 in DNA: TGCGCCAGCATCCGGCCAGCGGGGGGTCGGAATGAGCAGTTCTTC. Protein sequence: CASIRPAGGRNEQFF.

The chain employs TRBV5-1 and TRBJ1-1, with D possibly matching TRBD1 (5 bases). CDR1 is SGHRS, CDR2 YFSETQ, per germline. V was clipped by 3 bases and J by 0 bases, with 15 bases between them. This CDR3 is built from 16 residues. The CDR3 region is CASSSGYSGMNTEAFF. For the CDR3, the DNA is TGCGCCAGCAGCTCAGGGTATTCGGGCATGAACACTGAAGCTTTCTTT.

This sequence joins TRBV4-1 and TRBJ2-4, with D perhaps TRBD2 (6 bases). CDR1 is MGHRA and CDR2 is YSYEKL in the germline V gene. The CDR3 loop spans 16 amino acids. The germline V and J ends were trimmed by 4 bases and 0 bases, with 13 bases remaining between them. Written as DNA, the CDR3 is TGCGCCAGCAGCCCTGGGAGGAGTCTAGCCAAAAACATTCAGTACTTC. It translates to CASSPGRSLAKNIQYF.

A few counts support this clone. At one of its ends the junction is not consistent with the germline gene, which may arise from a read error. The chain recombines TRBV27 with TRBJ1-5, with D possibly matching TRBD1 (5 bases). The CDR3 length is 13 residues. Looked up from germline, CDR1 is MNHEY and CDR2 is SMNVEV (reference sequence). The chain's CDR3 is CASRAQGKQPQHF. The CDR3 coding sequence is TGTGCCAGCAGGGCCCAGGGCAAACAGCCCCAGCATTTT.